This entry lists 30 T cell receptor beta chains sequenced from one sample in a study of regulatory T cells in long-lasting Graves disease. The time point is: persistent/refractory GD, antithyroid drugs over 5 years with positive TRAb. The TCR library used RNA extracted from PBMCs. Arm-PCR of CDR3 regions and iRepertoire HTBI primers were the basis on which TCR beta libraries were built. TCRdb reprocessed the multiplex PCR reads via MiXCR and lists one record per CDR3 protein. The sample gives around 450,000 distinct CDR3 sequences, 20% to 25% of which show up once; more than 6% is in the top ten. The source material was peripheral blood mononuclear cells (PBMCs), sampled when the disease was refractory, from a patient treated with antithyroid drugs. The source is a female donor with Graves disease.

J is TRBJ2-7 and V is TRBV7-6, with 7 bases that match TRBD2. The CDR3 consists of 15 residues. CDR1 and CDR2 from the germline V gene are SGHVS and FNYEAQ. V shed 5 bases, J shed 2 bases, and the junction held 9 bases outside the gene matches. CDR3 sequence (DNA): TGTGCCAGCAGCCCAAGGGCACTAGCGACCTACGAGCAGTACTTC. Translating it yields CASSPRALATYEQYF.

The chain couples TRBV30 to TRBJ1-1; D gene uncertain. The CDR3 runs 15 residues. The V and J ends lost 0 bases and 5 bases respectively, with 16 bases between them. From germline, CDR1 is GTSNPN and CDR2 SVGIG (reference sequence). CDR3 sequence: CAWSVKVAVGTEAFF. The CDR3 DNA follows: TGTGCCTGGAGTGTTAAGGTAGCAGTAGGTACTGAAGCTTTCTTT. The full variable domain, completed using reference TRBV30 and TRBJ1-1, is SQTIHQWPATLVQPVGSPLSLECTVEGTSNPNLYWYRQAAGRGLQLLFYSVGIGQISSEVPQNLSASRPQDRQFILSSKKLLLSDSGFYLCAWSVKVAVGTEAFFGQGTRLTVV.

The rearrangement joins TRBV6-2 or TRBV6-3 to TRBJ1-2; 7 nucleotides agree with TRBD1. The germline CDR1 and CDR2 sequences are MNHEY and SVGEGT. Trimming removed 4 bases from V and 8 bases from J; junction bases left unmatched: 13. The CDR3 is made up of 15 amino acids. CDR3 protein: CASSFTRQGWDGYTF. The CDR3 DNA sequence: TGTGCCAGCAGTTTCACTCGACAGGGATGGGACGGCTACACCTTC.

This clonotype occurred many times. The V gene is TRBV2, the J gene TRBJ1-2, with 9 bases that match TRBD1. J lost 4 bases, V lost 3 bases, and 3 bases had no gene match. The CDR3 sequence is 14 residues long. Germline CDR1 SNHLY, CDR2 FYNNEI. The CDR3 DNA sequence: TGTGCCAGCAGTGACCGACAGGGGGTCTATGGCTACACCTTC. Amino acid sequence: CASSDRQGVYGYTF.

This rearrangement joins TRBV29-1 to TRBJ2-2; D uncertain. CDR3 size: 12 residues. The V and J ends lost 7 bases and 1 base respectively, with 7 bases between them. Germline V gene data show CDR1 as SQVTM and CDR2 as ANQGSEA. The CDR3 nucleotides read TGCAGCGCTAGACTGAACACCGGGGAGCTGTTTTTT. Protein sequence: CSARLNTGELFF.

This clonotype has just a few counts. CDR3 in amino acids: CASSSFITGLDEQYF. For the CDR3, the DNA is TGTGCCAGCAGCTCCTTCATAACAGGGTTGGACGAGCAGTACTTC. This chain joins TRBV7-9 and TRBJ2-7, with D possibly TRBD1 on 6 matching bases. The germline V gene has CDR1 SEHNR and CDR2 FQNEAQ (reference sequence). The V end was cut by 4 bases, the J end by 5 bases, with 18 bases between. The CDR3 is 15 residues long.

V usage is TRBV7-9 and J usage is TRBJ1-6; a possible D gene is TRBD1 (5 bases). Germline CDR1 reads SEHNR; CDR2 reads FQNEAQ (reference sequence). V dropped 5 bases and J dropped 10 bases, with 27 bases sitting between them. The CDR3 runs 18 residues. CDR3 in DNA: TGTGCCAGCAGCCGCGCCTCCTCTCCGCCGGGGCGTGGATCACCCCTCCACTTT. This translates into CASSRASSPPGRGSPLHF.

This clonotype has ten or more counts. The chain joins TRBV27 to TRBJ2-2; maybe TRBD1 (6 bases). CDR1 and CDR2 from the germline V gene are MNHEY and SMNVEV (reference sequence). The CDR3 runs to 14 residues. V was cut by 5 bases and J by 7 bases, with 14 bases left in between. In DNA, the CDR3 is TGTGCCAGCAGTCCGCCGAACAGGGTCGGGGAGCTGTTTTTT. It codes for CASSPPNRVGELFF.

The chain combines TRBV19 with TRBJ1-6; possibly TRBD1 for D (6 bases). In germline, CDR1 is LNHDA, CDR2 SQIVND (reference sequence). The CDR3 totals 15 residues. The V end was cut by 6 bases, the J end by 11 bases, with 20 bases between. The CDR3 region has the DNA TGTGCCAGTAGGAAGTCAGGGGCGGACGGGGCACCCCTCCACTTT. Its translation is CASRKSGADGAPLHF. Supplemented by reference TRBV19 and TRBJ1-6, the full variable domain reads DGGITQSPKYLFRKEGQNVTLSCEQNLNHDAMYWYRQDPGQGLRLIYYSQIVNDFQKGDIAEGYSVSREKKESFPLTVTSAQKNPTAFYLCASRKSGADGAPLHFGNGTRLTVT.

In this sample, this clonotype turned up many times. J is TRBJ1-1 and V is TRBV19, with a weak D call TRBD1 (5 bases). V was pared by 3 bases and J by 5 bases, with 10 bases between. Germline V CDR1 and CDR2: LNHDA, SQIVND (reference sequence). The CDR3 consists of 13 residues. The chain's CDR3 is CASSIVEGTEAFF. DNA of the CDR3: TGTGCCAGTAGTATTGTGGAGGGGACTGAAGCTTTCTTT.

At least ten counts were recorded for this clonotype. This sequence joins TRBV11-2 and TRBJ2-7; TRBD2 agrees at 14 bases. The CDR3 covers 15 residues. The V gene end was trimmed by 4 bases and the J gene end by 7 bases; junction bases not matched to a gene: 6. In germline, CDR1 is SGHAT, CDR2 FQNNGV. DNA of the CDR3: TGTGCCAGCAGCTGGGGACTAGCGGGAGTCGAAGAGCAGTACTTC. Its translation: CASSWGLAGVEEQYF.

CDR3 sequence (DNA): TGTGCCAGCAGCTCCCTATCAGGGGACACTGAAGCTTTCTTT. Residues: CASSSLSGDTEAFF. The chain employs TRBV7-2 and TRBJ1-1; D possibly corresponds to TRBD1 (6 bases). Trimming took 4 bases from V and 3 from J, leaving 12 bases between them. This CDR3 has 14 residues. From germline, CDR1 is SGHTA and CDR2 FQGNSA.

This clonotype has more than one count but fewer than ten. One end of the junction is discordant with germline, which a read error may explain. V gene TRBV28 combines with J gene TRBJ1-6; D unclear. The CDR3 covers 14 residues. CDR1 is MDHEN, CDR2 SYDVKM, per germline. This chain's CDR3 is CASVGNLRDSPLYF. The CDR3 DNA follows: TGTGCCAGCGTGGGTAACCTAAGGGATTCACCCCTCTACTTT.

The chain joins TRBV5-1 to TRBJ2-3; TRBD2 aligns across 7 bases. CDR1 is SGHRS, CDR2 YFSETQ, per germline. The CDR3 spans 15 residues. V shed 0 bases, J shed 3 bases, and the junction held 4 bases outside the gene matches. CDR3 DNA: TGCGCCAGCAGCTTGGGCGGACTAGTAACAGATACGCAGTATTTT. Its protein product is CASSLGGLVTDTQYF.

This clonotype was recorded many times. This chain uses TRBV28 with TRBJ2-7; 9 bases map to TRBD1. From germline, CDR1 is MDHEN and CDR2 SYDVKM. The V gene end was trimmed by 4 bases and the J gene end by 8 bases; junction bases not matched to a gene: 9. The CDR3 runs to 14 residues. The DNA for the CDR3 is TGTGCCAGCAGTTACCCCGGACAGGGGATCCAGCAGTACTTC. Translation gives CASSYPGQGIQQYF.

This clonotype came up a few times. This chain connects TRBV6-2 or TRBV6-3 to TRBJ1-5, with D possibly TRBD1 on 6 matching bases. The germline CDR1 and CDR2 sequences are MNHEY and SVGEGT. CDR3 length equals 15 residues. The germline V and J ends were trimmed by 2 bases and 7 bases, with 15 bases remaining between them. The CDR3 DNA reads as TGTGCCAGCAGTTACCCAGGCGGGGGCGGGCAGCCCCAGCATTTT. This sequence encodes CASSYPGGGGQPQHF.

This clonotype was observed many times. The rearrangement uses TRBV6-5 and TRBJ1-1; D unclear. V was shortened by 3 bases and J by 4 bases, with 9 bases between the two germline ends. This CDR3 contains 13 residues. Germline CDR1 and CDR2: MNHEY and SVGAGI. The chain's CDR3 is CASSYKRTTEAFF. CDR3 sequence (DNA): TGTGCCAGCAGTTATAAGAGGACCACTGAAGCTTTCTTT.

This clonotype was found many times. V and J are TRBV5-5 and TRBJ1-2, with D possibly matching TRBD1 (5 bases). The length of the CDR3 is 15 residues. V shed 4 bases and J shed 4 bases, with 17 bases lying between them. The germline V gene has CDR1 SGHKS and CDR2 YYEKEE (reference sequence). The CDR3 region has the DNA TGTGCCAGCAGCCGACTTGAGGCAGGGCGCTATGGCTACACCTTC. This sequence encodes CASSRLEAGRYGYTF.

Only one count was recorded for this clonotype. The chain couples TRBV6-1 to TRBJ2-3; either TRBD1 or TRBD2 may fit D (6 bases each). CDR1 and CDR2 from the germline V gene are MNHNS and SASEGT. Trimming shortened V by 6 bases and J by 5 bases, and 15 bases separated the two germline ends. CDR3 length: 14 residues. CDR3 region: CASSKGGGLDTQYF. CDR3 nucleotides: TGTGCCAGCAGCAAGGGGGGCGGGTTAGATACGCAGTATTTT.

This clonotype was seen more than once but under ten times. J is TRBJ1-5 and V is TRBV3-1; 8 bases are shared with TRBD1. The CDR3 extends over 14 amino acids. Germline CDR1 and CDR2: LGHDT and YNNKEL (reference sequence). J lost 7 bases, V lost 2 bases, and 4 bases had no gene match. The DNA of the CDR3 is TGTGCCAGCAGCCAAAATGACAGGGGCCAGCCCCAGCATTTT. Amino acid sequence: CASSQNDRGQPQHF.

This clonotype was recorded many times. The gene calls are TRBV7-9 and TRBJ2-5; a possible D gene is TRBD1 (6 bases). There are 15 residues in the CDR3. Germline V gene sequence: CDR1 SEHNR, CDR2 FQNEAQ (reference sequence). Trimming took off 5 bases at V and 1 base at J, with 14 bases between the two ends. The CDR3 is CASSHPQGIQETQYF. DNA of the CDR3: TGTGCCAGCAGCCATCCACAGGGAATCCAAGAGACCCAGTACTTC.

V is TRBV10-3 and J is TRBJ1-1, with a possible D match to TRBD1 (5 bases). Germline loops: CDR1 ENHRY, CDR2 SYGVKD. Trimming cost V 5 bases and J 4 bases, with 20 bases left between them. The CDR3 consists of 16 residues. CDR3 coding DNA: TGTGCCATCAGTCCCACCTACTTGGGACCTAGCACTGAAGCTTTCTTT. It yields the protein CAISPTYLGPSTEAFF.

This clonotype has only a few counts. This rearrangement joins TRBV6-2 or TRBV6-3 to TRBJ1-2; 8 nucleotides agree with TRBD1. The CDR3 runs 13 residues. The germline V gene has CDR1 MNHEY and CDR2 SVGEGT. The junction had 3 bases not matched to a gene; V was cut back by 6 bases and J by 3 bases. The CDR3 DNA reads TGTGCCAGCAGGACAGGGGAGTACTATGGCTACACCTTC. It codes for CASRTGEYYGYTF.

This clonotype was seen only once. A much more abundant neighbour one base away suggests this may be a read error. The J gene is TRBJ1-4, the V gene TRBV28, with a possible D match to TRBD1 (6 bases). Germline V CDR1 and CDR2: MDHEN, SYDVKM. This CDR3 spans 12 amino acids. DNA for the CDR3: TGTGTCAGCAGTTTACCTACAGGGCCCCCCGATTTT. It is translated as CVSSLPTGPPDF.

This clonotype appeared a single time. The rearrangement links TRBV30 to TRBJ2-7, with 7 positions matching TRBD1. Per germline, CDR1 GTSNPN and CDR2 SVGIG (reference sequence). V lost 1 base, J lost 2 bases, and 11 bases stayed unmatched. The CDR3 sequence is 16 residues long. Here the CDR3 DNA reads TGTGCCTGGAGTGGAGGACAGGCTTCAGGAACCTACGAGCAGTACTTC. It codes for CAWSGGQASGTYEQYF.

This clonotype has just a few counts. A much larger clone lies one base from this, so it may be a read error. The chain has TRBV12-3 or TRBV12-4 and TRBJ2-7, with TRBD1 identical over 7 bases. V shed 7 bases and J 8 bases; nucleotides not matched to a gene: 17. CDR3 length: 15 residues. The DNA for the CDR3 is TGTGCCAGCAACCAAACCGGGACAGAGCTACGGAAGCAGTACTTC. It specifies CASNQTGTELRKQYF.

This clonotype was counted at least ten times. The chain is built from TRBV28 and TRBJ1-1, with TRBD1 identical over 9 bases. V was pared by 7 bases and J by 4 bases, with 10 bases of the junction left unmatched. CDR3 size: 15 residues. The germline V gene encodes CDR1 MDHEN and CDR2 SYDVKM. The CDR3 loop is CASTSSGQGITEAFF. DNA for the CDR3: TGTGCCAGCACCAGTTCGGGACAGGGTATCACTGAAGCTTTCTTT.

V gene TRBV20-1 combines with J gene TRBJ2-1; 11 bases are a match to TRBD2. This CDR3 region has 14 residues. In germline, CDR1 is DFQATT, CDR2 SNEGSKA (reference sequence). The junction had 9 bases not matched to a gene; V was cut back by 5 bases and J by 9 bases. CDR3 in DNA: TGCAGTGCTTCCACTAGCGGGAGTAACACTGAGCAGTTCTTC. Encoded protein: CSASTSGSNTEQFF.

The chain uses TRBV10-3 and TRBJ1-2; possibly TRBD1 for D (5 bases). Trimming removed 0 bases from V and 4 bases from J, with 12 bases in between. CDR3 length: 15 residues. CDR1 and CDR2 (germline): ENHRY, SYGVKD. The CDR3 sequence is CAISESLGRGYGYTF. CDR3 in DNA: TGTGCCATCAGTGAGTCTCTGGGGCGCGGCTATGGCTACACCTTC.

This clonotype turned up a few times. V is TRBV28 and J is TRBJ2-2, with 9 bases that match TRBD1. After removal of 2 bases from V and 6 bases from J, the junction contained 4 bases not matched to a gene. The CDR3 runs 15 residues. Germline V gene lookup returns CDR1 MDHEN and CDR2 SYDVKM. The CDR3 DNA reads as TGTGCCAGCAGTTTACCAGGGGACAGGGCCGGGGAGCTGTTTTTT. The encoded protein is CASSLPGDRAGELFF.